Sequencing of this T cell receptor (beta chain) was carried out in a study of cytotoxic CD8 clonotypes in ibrutinib-treated CLL (dated by TCRdb to the early 2020s). About the study as a whole: In this cohort, 15 patients were treatment-naive and roughly ten were relapsed/refractory, while approximately 18 had unmutated IGHV. Partial responses were observed in roughly 24 patients and complete responses in 2; after a median follow-up of around 68 months, remission was maintained in approximately 14 patients and progression was observed in some twelve. Of the approximately 86 participants in the trial, about two dozen had longitudinal samples available. Patients were still on ibrutinib when every remission and progressive disease sample was collected. Response samples were obtained after a median of roughly 13 months of treatment, with a range of roughly 6 to 40 months. An average of roughly 250,000 productive templates and 94,082 productive rearrangements was obtained per sample. Cryopreserved peripheral blood mononuclear cells were collected before treatment, at response, and at either disease progression or sustained remission.

At the junction V is shortened by 3 bases and J by 4 bases, with 14 bases in between. The germline V gene (reference sequence) provides CDR1 MNHEY and CDR2 SMNVEV. Reading from cysteine to phenylalanine, the CDR3 counts 15 amino acids. Kept here is only the CDR3 DNA, which spans 45 bases and is read in frame from base 1. The time point label for this specimen denotes: about eleven months on ibrutinib. Approximately 2 micrograms of genomic DNA were extracted from cryopreserved PBMCs for TCR beta library preparation. Longitudinal blood samples from CLL patients receiving ibrutinib monotherapy were subjected to high-throughput TCR beta sequencing. The patients were enrolled in a single-center, open-label phase 2 trial of ibrutinib monotherapy. A few counts support this clone. Which antigen it targets is not known. No base quality information exists; no much larger clone differs at one position. On a MiSeq, deep resolution sequencing aimed for a depth between 1 in 1 million and 1 in 200,000 T cells, with each clonotype covered 10x on average. The immunoSEQ hsTCRB Kit was used to generate the TCR beta libraries. The authors' pipeline ran thus. ImmunoSEQ Data Assistant and ImmunoSEQ Analyzer were used for data analysis, and V, D and J genes were assigned according to IMGT definitions. Clonality was computed as one minus normalized Shannon entropy of productive rearrangement frequencies, ranging from 0 to 1. Public clonotype analysis was restricted to overrepresented clonotypes comprising at least 0.05% of each patient's repertoire. Repertoires from about a dozen age-matched healthy donors in immuneACCESS were used as clonality controls. TCRdb limited this immuneACCESS table to in-frame rearrangements with V and J called. A share of clones is missing; checked studies link under half to unresolved V genes, and the rest is unexplained. V and J calls and clone size are given by that table; D and trimming were obtained from the DNA. For this sample there are about 140,000 clones; approximately 80% appear just once. The ten largest clones take up around 30% of the sample.

Study-level results and caveats: Public clonotypes were rare and either contracted or stayed stable during treatment, and the rise in clonality at ibrutinib response reflected the expansion of private clonotypes. At baseline, clonality was higher than in age-matched healthy donors and showed a strong correlation with circulating CD8+ T-cell counts. Lymph node repertoires were not examined, and the timing of sampling was not matched between patients in sustained remission and those whose disease progressed. At ibrutinib response clonality went up, during sustained remission it held steady, and at progression it dropped back toward baseline.

Source: PBMCs, taken after 12 months of ibrutinib treatment. The TCR comes from a human donor with chronic lymphocytic leukemia. Rearrangement joined TRBV27 to TRBJ2-3; the D call is possibly TRBD1 or TRBD2, each sharing 5 bases. The CDR3 is CASSFWGSRPDTQYF. The DNA reads as follows: TGTGCCAGCAGTTTCTGGGGGAGTCGGCCAGATACGCAGTATTTT.